This T cell receptor (beta chain) was retrieved from a study of T cells in Graves' hyperthyroidism and ophthalmopathy. Trimming removed 6 bases from V and 6 bases from J, with 6 bases in between. CDR3 length: 10 amino acids. Germline CDR1 and CDR2: SNHLY and FYNNEI. RNA transcripts provided the source from which TCR beta CDR3 regions were amplified. HTBI primers drove first-round RT-PCR of the TCR CDR3. TCRdb called the multiplex PCR reads again in MiXCR, with one record for every CDR3 protein. The sample consists of some 490,000 distinct CDR3 sequences, 20% to 25% of them appearing once. The sequence derives from a woman in her seventies with Graves' ophthalmopathy. The sample taken for sequencing was blood. The genes are TRBV2 and TRBJ2-7; the D is unclear. CDR3 loop: CASRFTEQYF. CDR3 DNA: TGTGCCAGCAGGTTCACCGAGCAGTACTTC.